This passage covers 26 T cell receptor beta chains from one sample sequenced in a study of CD8+CD57+ T cells in acquired aplastic anemia. TCR beta VDJ and CDR3 profiles were obtained from a genomic DNA template. TCRdb analysed the reads with MiXCR anew, one entry per CDR3 protein. The sample consists of 200,000 or so distinct CDR3 sequences, around three fifths of them appearing once. Sequencing used sorted CD4+, CD8+, or CD8+CD57+ T cells (not recorded which) from PBMCs. The receptors derive from a human donor with severe aplastic anemia or a healthy control (not recorded which).

This clonotype was seen only a few times. The CDR3: CASGQTSTEAFF. The CDR3 DNA reads TGCGCCAGTGGGCAGACCAGCACTGAAGCTTTCTTT. This rearrangement joins TRBV5-1 to TRBJ1-1; D unresolved. The CDR3 is made up of 12 amino acids. Trimming pared 8 bases from V and 4 bases from J, leaving 12 bases between. Germline V gives CDR1 SGHRS, CDR2 YFSETQ.

V gene TRBV20-1 combines with J gene TRBJ2-7; D might be TRBD2 (6 bases). Trimming cost V 1 base and J 2 bases, with 12 bases left between them. The CDR3 covers 14 residues. The V gene's germline CDR1 is DFQATT and CDR2 SNEGSKA (reference sequence). CDR3 in amino acids: CSARVPGLPYEQYF. CDR3 sequence (DNA): TGCAGTGCTAGAGTCCCGGGACTGCCCTACGAGCAGTACTTC.

The chain has TRBV6-1 and TRBJ1-1; TRBD1 might be the D (5 bases). The CDR3 consists of 16 residues. Trimming pared 7 bases from V and 1 base from J, leaving 19 bases between. Per germline, CDR1 MNHNS and CDR2 SASEGT. This chain's CDR3 is CASIKTSGGTNTEAFF. The CDR3 nucleotides are TGTGCCAGCATCAAAACTAGCGGGGGGACGAACACTGAAGCTTTCTTT.

This rearrangement joins TRBV20-1 to TRBJ2-7; a weak D match, TRBD2 (5 bases). Trimming stripped 0 bases from V and 5 bases from J, with 8 bases between. Germline-derived CDR1 and CDR2 are DFQATT and SNEGSKA (reference sequence). The CDR3 totals 12 residues. Written as DNA, the CDR3 is TGCAGTGCTAGAGATATGCGGGACGAGCAGTACTTC. Translated: CSARDMRDEQYF.

The chain carries TRBV29-1 and TRBJ2-1; tentatively, D is TRBD1 (5 bases). V lost 3 bases and J 9 bases, leaving 21 bases between the germline ends. This CDR3 is built from 15 residues. CDR1 and CDR2 from the germline V gene are SQVTM and ANQGSEA. This CDR3 reads CSVDLTGVTDREQFF. Here the CDR3 DNA reads TGCAGCGTTGATCTTACAGGTGTAACCGACCGTGAGCAGTTCTTC.

The chain carries TRBV2 and TRBJ2-5; TRBD1 matches at 9 bases. The CDR3 has 15 amino acids. The V gene end was trimmed by 10 bases and the J gene end by 2 bases; junction bases not matched to a gene: 11. From germline, CDR1 is SNHLY and CDR2 FYNNEI. The CDR3 coding sequence is TGTGCCATTACGCCACTCGGGACAGGGCAAGAGACCCAGTACTTC. Its translation: CAITPLGTGQETQYF.

Remarks on this clonotype: Relative to the germline gene, one junction end is altered; a read error may explain this. The gene calls are TRBV12-3 or TRBV12-4 and TRBJ1-4; D gene uncertain. This CDR3 spans 16 amino acids. CDR3 region: CASSQGPSLTNEELFF. The DNA for the CDR3 is TGTGCCAGCAGCCAAGGGCCTTCCTTAACTAATGAAGAACTGTTTTTT.

V and J are TRBV12-5 and TRBJ1-1; 9 positions match TRBD1. The V gene's germline CDR1 is LGHNT and CDR2 FRNRAP. There are 15 residues in the CDR3. Trimming took 9 bases from V and 0 from J; bases not matched to a gene: 8. CDR3 bases: TGTGCTAGCCGGGACAGGGAAACCATGAACACTGAAGCTTTCTTT. This translates into CASRDRETMNTEAFF.

This clonotype was observed at least ten times. The CDR3 bases are TGCAGCGTTGGGGACAATGAGCAGTTCTTC. As protein: CSVGDNEQFF. The chain combines TRBV29-1 with TRBJ2-1; D gene uncertain. This CDR3 has 10 residues. Trimming cost V 4 bases and J 5 bases, with 3 bases left between them. Germline loops: CDR1 SQVTM, CDR2 ANQGSEA.

The chain is built from TRBV2 and TRBJ2-5, with 9 bases aligning to TRBD2. CDR3 length: 17 residues. With V trimmed by 1 base and J by 5 bases, 11 bases remained unmatched. CDR1 is SNHLY, CDR2 FYNNEI, per germline. CDR3 coding DNA: TGTGCCAGCAGTGAAGTGGTACTAGCGGGCTGGTCGGAGACCCAGTACTTC. Its translation is CASSEVVLAGWSETQYF.

The V call is TRBV12-5, the J call TRBJ2-3; TRBD2 is a possible D gene (6 bases). The V gene lost 6 bases and the J gene lost 5 bases, with 12 bases spanning the gap. The CDR3 covers 13 residues. Germline values: CDR1 LGHNT, CDR2 FRNRAP. The CDR3 is CASGQGGEDTQYF. The CDR3 region has the DNA TGTGCTAGTGGGCAGGGAGGTGAAGATACGCAGTATTTT.

This clonotype has ten or more counts. The CDR3 loop reads CASSQTSGGQETQYF. In DNA, the CDR3 is TGTGCCAGCAGCCAGACTAGCGGGGGCCAAGAGACCCAGTACTTC. This chain joins TRBV6-4 and TRBJ2-5, with 12 bases lining up with TRBD2. V trimming: 6 bases; J trimming: 1 base; junction bases outside the gene matches: 3. This CDR3 region has 15 residues. Germline CDR1 is MRHNA and CDR2 is SNTAGT.

V usage is TRBV5-4 and J usage is TRBJ1-1; 7 nucleotides line up with TRBD1. This CDR3 has 15 residues. The ends lost 0 bases at V and 0 bases at J; junction bases unmatched: 2. Germline CDR1 SGHNT, CDR2 YYREEE (reference sequence). CDR3 loop: CASSLATGLNTEAFF. CDR3 DNA: TGTGCCAGCAGCTTGGCGACAGGGTTGAACACTGAAGCTTTCTTT.

This chain links TRBV7-2 with TRBJ2-3; TRBD1 might be the D (6 bases). Germline CDR1 SGHTA, CDR2 FQGNSA. Between the trimmed V and J ends, which lost 5 bases and 4 bases, there was a span of 19 bases. The CDR3 extends over 16 amino acids. In DNA, the CDR3 is TGTGCCAGCAGCCCCCCCGGGCTCAGGGGCCCAGATACGCAGTATTTT. This encodes CASSPPGLRGPDTQYF.

Comments on this clonotype: Being one base from a much bigger clone, this may be a read error. This sequence joins TRBV6-5 and TRBJ2-7; possible D gene TRBD1, 6 bases. Per germline, CDR1 MNHEY and CDR2 SVGAGI. The CDR3 is 16 amino acids. The DNA of the CDR3 is TGTGTCAGCAGTCCCGGGGTGACAGGCCTTATCTACGAGCAGTACTTC. Its protein is CVSSPGVTGLIYEQYF.

V is TRBV20-1 and J is TRBJ1-1; a possible D gene is TRBD1 (5 bases). Deletions cut 6 bases from V and 1 base from J, with 15 bases between. The CDR3 is 14 residues long. In germline, CDR1 is DFQATT, CDR2 SNEGSKA (reference sequence). The DNA of the CDR3 is TGCAGTGCCATCCGGGGCTCACCGAACACTGAAGCTTTCTTT. Encoded protein: CSAIRGSPNTEAFF.

The table lists this clonotype with a few counts. The CDR3 sequence is CASRGPPSNTEAFF. DNA for the CDR3: TGTGCCAGCAGAGGCCCTCCGTCGAACACTGAAGCTTTCTTT. J is TRBJ1-1 and V is TRBV2; D is uncertain. This CDR3 comprises 14 residues. The germline V and J ends were trimmed by 6 bases and 1 base, with 12 bases remaining between them. Germline CDR1 and CDR2: SNHLY and FYNNEI.

The chain couples TRBV2 to TRBJ1-2; TRBD1 agrees at 7 bases. Looked up from germline, CDR1 is SNHLY and CDR2 is FYNNEI. J lost 6 bases, V lost 6 bases, and 10 bases had no gene match. This CDR3 has 14 residues. CDR3 protein: CASRLDRSGDGYTF. CDR3 nucleotide sequence: TGTGCCAGCAGACTGGACAGGTCTGGCGATGGCTACACCTTC.

This rearrangement joins TRBV7-6 to TRBJ2-3, with a tentative D call TRBD2 (5 bases). V was clipped by 7 bases and J by 0 bases, with 14 bases between them. The CDR3 covers 15 residues. The germline CDR1 and CDR2 sequences are SGHVS and FNYEAQ. The chain's CDR3 is CASTVGRTSTDTQYF. For the CDR3, the DNA is TGTGCCAGCACCGTGGGCAGGACTAGCACAGATACGCAGTATTTT.

This chain uses TRBV6-1 with TRBJ1-5; the D is unclear. The CDR3 runs 14 residues. In germline, CDR1 is MNHNS, CDR2 SASEGT. V was pared by 3 bases and J by 3 bases, with 9 bases between. Here the CDR3 reads CASSDRIFNQPQHF. CDR3 DNA sequence: TGTGCCAGCAGTGACAGGATCTTCAATCAGCCCCAGCATTTT.

This clonotype turned up a few times. The CDR3 DNA is TGTGCCAGCAGTCAAGTAGCGGGGGATTACAATGAGCAGTTCTTC. Residues: CASSQVAGDYNEQFF. The rearrangement joins TRBV7-2 to TRBJ2-1, with 9 bases aligning to TRBD2. CDR1 is SGHTA, CDR2 FQGNSA, per germline. V lost 6 bases to trimming and J lost 4 bases; unmatched junction nucleotides: 7. The CDR3 loop spans 15 amino acids.

The chain is built from TRBV24-1 and TRBJ1-2, with 9 bases that match TRBD1. Germline V gives CDR1 KGHDR, CDR2 SFDVKD. The CDR3 totals 14 residues. The V and J ends lost 3 bases and 8 bases, in that order; junction bases with no gene match: 6. The CDR3 nucleotides are TGTGCCACCAGTGATCCGGGGACAGGGTGGGGCTACACCTTC. Amino acid sequence: CATSDPGTGWGYTF.

The chain couples TRBV29-1 to TRBJ1-2; no clear D. Germline V CDR1 and CDR2: SQVTM, ANQGSEA. Between the trimmed V and J ends, which lost 3 bases and 0 bases, there was a span of 14 bases. The CDR3 has 15 amino acids. The CDR3 is CSVDRLAQANYGYTF. The DNA for the CDR3 is TGCAGCGTTGATAGGTTGGCGCAGGCTAACTATGGCTACACCTTC.

The rearrangement uses TRBV7-6 and TRBJ1-3; D call uncertain. The CDR3 runs 15 residues. Germline CDR1 and CDR2: SGHVS and FNYEAQ. Trimming left V 5 bases short and J 0 bases short, with 11 bases between. CDR3 nucleotides: TGTGCCAGCAGCATCTCGGCGAACTCTGGAAACACCATATATTTT. Its translation: CASSISANSGNTIYF.

This clonotype was seen a handful of times. The chain links TRBV2 to TRBJ2-3; D perhaps matches TRBD2 (7 bases). Germline V CDR1 and CDR2: SNHLY, FYNNEI. The CDR3 totals 13 residues. The V gene lost 8 bases and the J gene lost 5 bases, with 14 bases spanning the gap. CDR3: CASRRGAIDTQYF. The CDR3, as DNA: TGTGCCAGCCGTCGGGGGGCGATAGATACGCAGTATTTT.

J is TRBJ1-5 and V is TRBV2; D not resolved. Germline-derived CDR1 and CDR2 are SNHLY and FYNNEI. This CDR3 is built from 13 residues. Trimming cost V 5 bases and J 0 bases, with 5 bases left between them. CDR3 in DNA: TGTGCCAGCAGTTGGAATAGCAATCAGCCCCAGCATTTT. It is translated as CASSWNSNQPQHF. Based on the CDR3 plus reference TRBV2 and TRBJ1-5, the full variable domain is EPEVTQTPSHQVTQMGQEVILRCVPISNHLYFYWYRQILGQKVEFLVSFYNNEISEKSEIFDDQFSVERPDGSNFTLKIRSTKLEDSAMYFCASSWNSNQPQHFGDGTRLSIL.